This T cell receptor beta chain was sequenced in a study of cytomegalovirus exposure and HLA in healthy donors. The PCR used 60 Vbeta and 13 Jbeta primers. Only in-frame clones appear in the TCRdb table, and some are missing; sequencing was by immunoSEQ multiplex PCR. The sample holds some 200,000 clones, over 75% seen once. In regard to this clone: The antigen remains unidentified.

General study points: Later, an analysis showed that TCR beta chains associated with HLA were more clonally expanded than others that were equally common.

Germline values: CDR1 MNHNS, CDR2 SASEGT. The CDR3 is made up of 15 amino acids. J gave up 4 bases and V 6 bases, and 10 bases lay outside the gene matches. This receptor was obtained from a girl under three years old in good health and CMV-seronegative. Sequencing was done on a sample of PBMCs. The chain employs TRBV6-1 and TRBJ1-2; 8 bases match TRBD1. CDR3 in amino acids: CASSPQQGGGYGYTF. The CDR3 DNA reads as TGTGCCAGCAGCCCCCAACAGGGGGGCGGCTATGGCTACACCTTC.